This TCR beta chain is from a study of T cells in Graves' hyperthyroidism and ophthalmopathy. Amplified TCR beta CDR3 regions came from RNA transcripts. HTBI primers drove first-round RT-PCR of the TCR CDR3. A single record per CDR3 protein comes from TCRdb applying MiXCR to the multiplex PCR reads. The sample carries about 360,000 distinct CDR3 sequences, approximately 19% recorded once. This clonotype was recorded a few times. Diagnosis rested on symptoms, serum thyroxine and TRAb, thyroid ultrasound, and orbital computed tomography. V lost 1 base and J 3 bases, leaving 6 bases between the germline ends. The CDR3 is 13 residues long. Germline V CDR1 and CDR2: KGHSH, LQKENI.

The TCR originated in a woman between 18 and 29 years old with Graves' hyperthyroidism. V is TRBV18 and J is TRBJ1-2; the D gene is possibly TRBD1 (5 bases). Sequenced material: blood. The CDR3 nucleotides read TGTGCCAGCTCACCACAGACAGACTATGGCTACACCTTC. Its protein is CASSPQTDYGYTF.